Following are 6 T cell receptor beta chains from one sample sequenced in a study of cytomegalovirus exposure and HLA in healthy donors. Both 60 Vbeta primers and 13 Jbeta primers went into the PCR. Data came from immunoSEQ multiplex PCR; TCRdb stores just in-frame clones and leaves some out. The profile covers under 200,000 clones, with approximately 67% appearing a single time and 3.5% to 5% taken by the ten largest. Source material: PBMCs. All receptors come from a woman between 18 and 29 years old in good health and CMV-seropositive.

The chain is built from TRBV2 and TRBJ1-2; D gene uncertain. This CDR3 has 15 amino acids. V lost 3 bases and J 2 bases, leaving 13 bases between the germline ends. The germline V gene encodes CDR1 SNHLY and CDR2 FYNNEI. CDR3 residues: CASSDGPGSNYGYTF. The CDR3, as DNA: TGTGCCAGCAGTGATGGTCCAGGTTCCAACTATGGCTACACCTTC.

This chain connects TRBV7-9 to TRBJ1-1, with 8 bases lining up with TRBD1. The germline CDR1 and CDR2 sequences are SEHNR and FQNEAQ (reference sequence). There are 15 residues in the CDR3. After removal of 5 bases from V and 6 bases from J, the junction contained 11 bases not matched to a gene. The CDR3 region is CASSATTGGGAEAFF. CDR3 DNA sequence: TGTGCCAGCAGCGCCACAACAGGGGGTGGAGCTGAAGCTTTCTTT. Full variable domain (remainder filled in from reference TRBV7-9 and TRBJ1-1): DTGVSQNPRHKITKRGQNVTFRCDPISEHNRLYWYRQTLGQGPEFLTYFQNEAQLEKSRLLSDRFSAERPKGSFSTLEIQRTEQGDSAMYLCASSATTGGGAEAFFGQGTRLTVV.

This clone has more than one count but fewer than ten. The rearrangement joins TRBV4-3 to TRBJ1-3, with D uncertain. The CDR3 covers 18 residues. V lost 0 bases, J lost 0 bases, and 15 bases lay in between. Germline V gene sequence: CDR1 LGHNA, CDR2 YSLEER. The CDR3 loop is CASSQEEVFTRSGNTIYF. CDR3 DNA: TGCGCCAGCAGCCAAGAAGAGGTCTTTACGCGCTCTGGAAACACCATATATTTT.

The CDR3 sequence is CASSIDLYRAGANVLTF. The CDR3 DNA is TGTGCCAGTAGTATAGATCTATATAGAGCTGGGGCCAACGTCCTGACTTTC. The chain combines TRBV19 with TRBJ2-6; no clear D. Germline V gene data show CDR1 as LNHDA and CDR2 as SQIVND (reference sequence). Trimming took off 0 bases at V and 2 bases at J, with 11 bases between the two ends. CDR3 length: 17 amino acids.

The CDR3 sequence: CASSFRQGAIGGANVLTF. Written as DNA, the CDR3 is TGCGCCAGCAGCTTTCGACAGGGGGCCATAGGTGGGGCCAACGTCCTGACTTTC. V and J are TRBV5-1 and TRBJ2-6; TRBD1 matches at 10 bases. The germline CDR1 and CDR2 sequences are SGHRS and YFSETQ. The CDR3 spans 18 residues. Losses at the gene ends were 2 bases for V and 3 bases for J; bases not matched to a gene: 8. The entire variable domain, with the rest obtained from reference TRBV5-1 and TRBJ2-6, is as follows: KAGVTQTPRYLIKTRGQQVTLSCSPISGHRSVSWYQQTPGQGLQFLFEYFSETQRNKGNFPGRFSGRQFSNSRSEMNVSTLELGDSALYLCASSFRQGAIGGANVLTFGAGSRLTVL.

As regards this clone: The junction shows a germline mismatch at one end, possibly a read error. V is TRBV2 and J is TRBJ2-1; D possibly corresponds to TRBD2 (6 bases). The CDR3 length is 16 residues. Germline CDR1 SNHLY, CDR2 FYNNEI. The CDR3, as DNA: TGTGCCAGCAGTGGGGGACTCACCCGCTCCTACAATGGGCAGTTCTTC. It specifies CASSGGLTRSYNGQFF.